The sequence of this T cell receptor beta chain was determined in a study of shared clonotypes between healthy human individuals. DNA at 150 to 200 ng, roughly 30,000 T cell genomes, went into sorted-subset replicate PCRs. The repertoire was sequenced with immunoSEQ multiplex PCR; TCRdb's copy has only in-frame clones and lacks some. The table lists a few million clones, approximately 90% of them singletons, with around 0.38% in the top ten. This CDR3 is built from 15 residues. From germline, CDR1 is MNHEY and CDR2 SVGAGI. The J segment lost 5 bases and the V segment lost 6 bases, leaving 7 bases of the junction unmatched.

Source material: naive CD4+ T cells from PBMCs. The sample's subset: CD45RA+ positively selected. The receptor was isolated from a man younger than 35 in good health. Some clones in this sample may be carry-over from other donors' samples. The chain combines TRBV6-5 with TRBJ2-7, with TRBD2 identical over 13 bases. The CDR3 nucleotides read TGTGCCAGCAGGACCCGGACTAGCGGGAGCCACGAGCAGTACTTC. Its protein product is CASRTRTSGSHEQYF.